Listed below are T cell receptor beta chains from one sample, sequenced in a study of blood T cell repertoires in COVID-19. The repertoire was sequenced with immunoSEQ multiplex PCR; TCRdb's copy has only in-frame clones and lacks some. The repertoire holds 20,000 to 25,000 clones, approximately 90% seen once, with approximately 17% in the top ten. Sequenced input: peripheral blood. These receptors all stem from a woman of 80 years or more with acute or convalescent COVID-19. Each CDR3 is given with its conserved first and last residue. A D gene is named only where the DNA matches it firmly. Expanded clones get a size class; other rows say once, few or many, or leave the size out.

cdr3_aa: CSVATSGIEQFF; cdr3_nt: TGCAGCGTTGCGACTAGCGGGATCGAGCAGTTCTTC; d_call: TRBD2; clone_size: NA; v_call: TRBV29-1; cdr3_length: 12; j_call: TRBJ2-1
cdr3_aa: CASSRRGESTDTQYF; cdr3_nt: TGTGCCAGTAGTAGGCGGGGGGAAAGCACAGATACGCAGTATTTT; d_call: TRBD2; clone_size: NA; v_call: TRBV19; cdr3_length: 15; j_call: TRBJ2-3
cdr3_aa: CASSRDWANTGELFF; cdr3_nt: TGTGCCAGCAGCCGAGACTGGGCGAACACCGGGGAGCTGTTTTTT; d_call: NA; clone_size: NA; v_call: TRBV6-5; cdr3_length: 15; j_call: TRBJ2-2
cdr3_aa: CASSPRTGASGTEAFF; cdr3_nt: TGTGCCAGCAGCCCCCGCACAGGGGCATCTGGCACTGAAGCTTTCTTT; d_call: TRBD1; clone_size: NA; v_call: TRBV5-5; cdr3_length: 16; j_call: TRBJ1-1
cdr3_aa: CASRAEGQAYNSPLHF; cdr3_nt: TGTGCCAGCAGGGCAGAGGGACAGGCTTATAATTCACCCCTCCACTTT; d_call: TRBD1; clone_size: few; v_call: TRBV5-4; cdr3_length: 16; j_call: TRBJ1-6
cdr3_aa: CASSTALGYADTQYF; cdr3_nt: TGTGCCAGCAGTACGGCTCTAGGTTACGCAGATACGCAGTATTTT; d_call: NA; clone_size: NA; v_call: TRBV6-2/TRBV6-3; cdr3_length: 15; j_call: TRBJ2-3
cdr3_aa: CASSLIRGEQPQHF; cdr3_nt: TGTGCCAGCAGCTTAATACGAGGAGAGCAGCCCCAGCATTTT; d_call: NA; clone_size: once; v_call: TRBV7-2; cdr3_length: 14; j_call: TRBJ1-5
cdr3_aa: CASSPPLGGNTGELFF; cdr3_nt: TGCGCCAGCAGCCCGCCGCTCGGAGGGAACACCGGGGAGCTGTTTTTT; d_call: NA; clone_size: NA; v_call: TRBV5-1; cdr3_length: 16; j_call: TRBJ2-2
cdr3_aa: CASSTLGTPVPQHF; cdr3_nt: TGTGCCAGTAGTACCCTCGGGACTCCGGTGCCCCAGCATTTT; d_call: NA; clone_size: NA; v_call: TRBV19; cdr3_length: 14; j_call: TRBJ1-5
cdr3_aa: CASKFRREGNEQFF; cdr3_nt: TGTGCCAGCAAATTTAGGCGGGAGGGTAATGAGCAGTTCTTC; d_call: TRBD2; clone_size: NA; v_call: TRBV11-2; cdr3_length: 14; j_call: TRBJ2-1
cdr3_aa: CASSQAGAGELFF; cdr3_nt: TGTGCCAGCAGCCAAGCAGGGGCCGGGGAGCTGTTTTTT; d_call: NA; clone_size: NA; v_call: TRBV3-1/TRBV3-2; cdr3_length: 13; j_call: TRBJ2-2
cdr3_aa: CASSQVLAGEQYF; cdr3_nt: TGTGCCAGCAGCCAAGTGCTAGCGGGCGAGCAGTACTTC; d_call: TRBD2; clone_size: NA; v_call: TRBV14; cdr3_length: 13; j_call: TRBJ2-7
cdr3_aa: CSVESEQVLGELFF; cdr3_nt: TGCAGCGTTGAGTCTGAGCAGGTTCTCGGGGAGCTGTTTTTT; d_call: NA; clone_size: NA; v_call: TRBV29-1; cdr3_length: 14; j_call: TRBJ2-2
cdr3_aa: CASSKDRAATNEKLFF; cdr3_nt: TGTGCCAGCAGCAAGGACAGGGCCGCAACTAATGAAAAACTGTTTTTT; d_call: NA; clone_size: NA; v_call: TRBV21-1; cdr3_length: 16; j_call: TRBJ1-4
cdr3_aa: CATSSRTGPGGEQYF; cdr3_nt: TGTGCCACCAGCTCCCGGACAGGCCCTGGAGGCGAGCAGTACTTC; d_call: TRBD1; clone_size: NA; v_call: TRBV15; cdr3_length: 15; j_call: TRBJ2-7
cdr3_aa: CASSTAINTEAFF; cdr3_nt: TGCGCCAGCAGCACAGCTATTAACACTGAAGCTTTCTTT; d_call: NA; clone_size: NA; v_call: TRBV5-1; cdr3_length: 13; j_call: TRBJ1-1
cdr3_aa: CASSTGNVQYF; cdr3_nt: TGTGCCAGTAGCACAGGGAACGTGCAGTACTTC; d_call: NA; clone_size: once; v_call: TRBV19; cdr3_length: 11; j_call: TRBJ2-7
cdr3_aa: CAWRAGGRETQYF; cdr3_nt: TGTGCCTGGCGGGCAGGGGGAAGAGAGACCCAGTACTTC; d_call: TRBD1; clone_size: NA; v_call: TRBV30; cdr3_length: 13; j_call: TRBJ2-5
cdr3_aa: CASSNGYREQYF; cdr3_nt: TGTGCCAGCAGCAACGGCTACAGGGAGCAGTACTTC; d_call: NA; clone_size: NA; v_call: TRBV7-9; cdr3_length: 12; j_call: TRBJ2-7
cdr3_aa: CASSRAGNYGYTF; cdr3_nt: TGTGCCAGCAGTCGGGCAGGGAACTATGGCTACACCTTC; d_call: NA; clone_size: NA; v_call: TRBV12-3/TRBV12-4; cdr3_length: 13; j_call: TRBJ1-2
cdr3_aa: CASSILPGGYTF; cdr3_nt: TGTGCCAGTAGTATACTCCCCGGTGGCTACACCTTC; d_call: NA; clone_size: once; v_call: TRBV19; cdr3_length: 12; j_call: TRBJ1-2
cdr3_aa: CASSQRTGGNYGYTF; cdr3_nt: TGTGCCAGCAGTCAACGGACAGGGGGCAACTATGGCTACACCTTC; d_call: TRBD1; clone_size: NA; v_call: TRBV6-5; cdr3_length: 15; j_call: TRBJ1-2
cdr3_aa: CASSQDGGSYNEQFF; cdr3_nt: TGCGCCAGCAGCCAAGACGGCGGGAGTTACAATGAGCAGTTCTTC; d_call: TRBD2; clone_size: NA; v_call: TRBV4-3; cdr3_length: 15; j_call: TRBJ2-1
cdr3_aa: CASSEEGGWTLSTGELFF; cdr3_nt: TGTGCCAGCAGTGAAGAAGGAGGTTGGACTCTTTCCACCGGGGAGCTGTTTTTT; d_call: NA; clone_size: NA; v_call: TRBV2; cdr3_length: 18; j_call: TRBJ2-2
cdr3_aa: CASSDPSGGARRDTQYF; cdr3_nt: TGTGCCAGCAGTGACCCTAGCGGGGGCGCAAGGAGAGATACGCAGTATTTT; d_call: TRBD2; clone_size: NA; v_call: TRBV6-1; cdr3_length: 17; j_call: TRBJ2-3
cdr3_aa: CASSMRSANTGELFF; cdr3_nt: TGTGCCAGCTCTATGCGGAGCGCGAACACCGGGGAGCTGTTTTTT; d_call: NA; clone_size: NA; v_call: TRBV18; cdr3_length: 15; j_call: TRBJ2-2